This T cell receptor (beta chain) was sequenced for a study of T cell clusters in autoimmune cytopenias. TRB amplification used around 0.25 ug of peripheral blood genomic DNA. Germline CDR1 and CDR2: MNHEY and SMNVEV (reference sequence). The CDR3 spans 14 residues. This clonotype is deemed medium-sized by its frequency. TRB was amplified by touch-down multiplex PCR, primer pools A and B combined. TCRdb re-analyzed the multiplex PCR reads; it lists each CDR3 protein once, without DNA. Its table lists 5,500 to 6,500 distinct CDR3 sequences. This same sample was also taken into another study, of T cell repertoires in aging, cancer and after chemotherapy.

Sequenced input: peripheral blood. This receptor was identified in a human donor in good health. The genes are TRBV27 and TRBJ1-2. CDR3 loop: CASSSSARVEGYTF.